This is a list of T cell receptor beta chains from one sample in a study of OX40 agonist ivuxolimab in advanced cancers. Clones were sequenced by immunoSEQ multiplex PCR, and TCRdb holds only the in-frame ones, with some missing. The sample lists 80,000 to 85,000 clones, around 84% occurring once. Sequencing was performed on CD4+ or CD8+ T cells sorted from blood, taken in a trial of the OX40 agonist ivuxolimab. The receptors originated from an adult with an advanced solid tumor such as melanoma, head and neck, liver or kidney cancer. Both conserved end residues are part of each CDR3. A D gene is named only where the DNA matches it firmly. A row's size may be missing; if present it is once, few, many or a size class.

d_call | j_call | clone_size | v_call | cdr3_nt | cdr3_aa
NA | TRBJ2-6 | NA | TRBV9 | TGTGCCAGCAGCGTATCTGGGGCCAACGTCCTGACTTTC | CASSVSGANVLTF
TRBD2 | TRBJ2-3 | few | TRBV6-4 | TGTGCCAGCAGTTCTTCTAGCGGGGGGGCCACAGATACGCAGTATTTT | CASSSSSGGATDTQYF
NA | TRBJ2-5 | NA | TRBV27 | TGTGCCAGCAGTTCCCTAAGTAGGTCCCAAGAGACCCAGTACTTC | CASSSLSRSQETQYF
NA | TRBJ1-1 | NA | TRBV6-5 | TGTGCCAGCAGCAGGACAGTGAACACTGAAGCTTTCTTT | CASSRTVNTEAFF
NA | TRBJ2-1 | NA | TRBV6-6 | TGTGCCAGCAGTTACCCGATGAGGGCGGAGAATGAGCAGTTCTTC | CASSYPMRAENEQFF
TRBD1 | TRBJ1-5 | NA | TRBV18 | TGTGCCAGCTCACGAGGGACAGTCAATCAGCCCCAGCATTTT | CASSRGTVNQPQHF
NA | TRBJ2-1 | NA | TRBV10-2 | TGCGCCAGCATGGTGGGGACCCTTTCTGAGCAGTTCTTC | CASMVGTLSEQFF
NA | TRBJ1-3 | NA | TRBV28 | TGTGCCAGCAGTTTTATGGGAGGGCCTTGGGCCAGGCCAGACTCTGGAAACACCATATATTTT | CASSFMGGPWARPDSGNTIYF
NA | TRBJ1-3 | NA | TRBV7-9 | TGTGCCGGCCCGGGTCGAGTCGGAAACACCATATATTTT | CAGPGRVGNTIYF
NA | TRBJ2-1 | NA | TRBV9 | TGTGCCAGCAGCGTAGAGAGCCACAGCTACAATGAGCAGTTCTTC | CASSVESHSYNEQFF
NA | TRBJ2-2 | NA | TRBV5-1 | TGCGCCAGCAGCTTGCCGGGTTCGAACACCGGGGAGCTGTTTTTT | CASSLPGSNTGELFF
TRBD2 | TRBJ2-7 | NA | TRBV4-3 | TGCGCCAGCAGCCCAGAGACTAGCGGGATGGGCTACGAGCAGTACTTC | CASSPETSGMGYEQYF
NA | TRBJ2-7 | many | TRBV7-9 | TGTGCCAGCAGCTTAGTTGGCAATAACGAGCAGTACTTC | CASSLVGNNEQYF
TRBD1 | TRBJ1-2 | NA | TRBV4-3 | TGCGCCAGCAGCCCATATACAGGGGGCTTTATACTTGGCTACACCTTC | CASSPYTGGFILGYTF
NA | TRBJ2-4 | NA | TRBV4-3 | TGCGCCAGCAGCCAAGATGAGAGGAGTAACGACATTCAGTACTTC | CASSQDERSNDIQYF
NA | TRBJ1-5 | few | TRBV7-9 | TGTGCCAGCAGCTTCCGTGGAGGGGATCAGCCCCAGCATTTT | CASSFRGGDQPQHF
TRBD1 | TRBJ1-3 | NA | TRBV9 | TGTGCCAGCAGCCCCCCGGGGGGGGGCAGGGGGCTAGAGCACTCTGGAAACACCATATATTTT | CASSPPGGGRGLEHSGNTIYF
NA | TRBJ1-3 | NA | TRBV4-3 | TGCGCCAGCAGCCAAGATCGGCCGGCTGGAAACACCATATATTTT | CASSQDRPAGNTIYF
TRBD1 | TRBJ1-2 | NA | TRBV6-1 | TGTGCCAGCAGTGATTGGGACAGAGATAACTATGGCTACACCTTC | CASSDWDRDNYGYTF
NA | TRBJ1-2 | NA | TRBV4-1 | TGCGCCAGCAGCCACCGTCAGGGTAAGAGGGACTATGGCTACACCTTC | CASSHRQGKRDYGYTF
TRBD2 | TRBJ2-1 | few | TRBV4-1 | TGCGCCAGCAGCCAAGGAGCGGGGGGCCACAATGAGCAGTTCTTC | CASSQGAGGHNEQFF
TRBD1 | TRBJ1-2 | few | TRBV19 | TGTGCCAGTAGTACCTCGGAGGCAGGGGGCGCCGGGGGCTACACCTTC | CASSTSEAGGAGGYTF
NA | TRBJ1-6 | few | TRBV25-1 | TGTGCCAGCAGTTCGACGGGGGGGAACCCTAATTCACCCCTCCACTTT | CASSSTGGNPNSPLHF
NA | TRBJ2-7 | NA | TRBV5-6 | TGTGCCAGCAGCTTGGCCCTGATCGCCGCCTACGAGCAGTACTTC | CASSLALIAAYEQYF
NA | TRBJ2-3 | few | TRBV29-1 | TGCAGCGTTGTGATCCCCGGAGATACGCAGTATTTT | CSVVIPGDTQYF
TRBD1 | TRBJ2-2 | few | TRBV5-4 | TGTGCCAGCAGCCCGACAGGGGGGAACACCGGGGAGCTGTTTTTT | CASSPTGGNTGELFF
NA | TRBJ2-1 | NA | TRBV2 | TGTGCCAGCAAATCCCCGGACAGGCAGTTCTTC | CASKSPDRQFF
NA | TRBJ2-2 | NA | TRBV5-1 | TGCGCCAGCAGCTTGGGGCGTGGTAGCGGGAACACCGGGGAGCTGTTTTTT | CASSLGRGSGNTGELFF
NA | TRBJ1-2 | NA | TRBV7-2 | TGTGCCAGCAGCCTAATGCCCGGTGCTCACTATGGCTACACCTTC | CASSLMPGAHYGYTF
NA | TRBJ2-3 | NA | TRBV5-1 | TGCGCCAGCACCCCGAACCGGGACTCGCAGTATTTT | CASTPNRDSQYF
NA | TRBJ2-5 | NA | TRBV7-2 | TGTGCCAGCAGCGCCAGTCAGGGAGCGGGGACCCAGTACTTC | CASSASQGAGTQYF
TRBD1 | TRBJ1-3 | NA | TRBV25-1 | TGTGCCAGCAGTGAATATGGACAGGGTGGCAAAAACACCATATATTTT | CASSEYGQGGKNTIYF
NA | TRBJ2-4 | NA | TRBV28 | TGTGCCAGCAGACAGGGAGGAAAGGCTCAGTACTTC | CASRQGGKAQYF
TRBD1 | TRBJ2-1 | NA | TRBV18 | TGTGCCAGCTCACCAGGGACAGGGAATTACAATGAGCAGTTCTTC | CASSPGTGNYNEQFF
NA | TRBJ1-1 | once | TRBV11-2 | TGTGCCAGCAGCTTAGCAGGGTTTAACACTGAAGCTTTCTTT | CASSLAGFNTEAFF
NA | TRBJ1-1 | NA | TRBV19 | TGTGCCAGTAGTGACCGGCTGACGATCCTGAAGCTTTTCTTT | CASSDRLTILKLFF
NA | TRBJ1-6 | few | TRBV28 | TGTGCCAGCAGTTTTCTGGGGGACGGGCCACCCCTCCACTTT | CASSFLGDGPPLHF
NA | TRBJ1-2 | NA | TRBV5-1 | TGCGCCACCAAGACCGGGACAAATTTCTATGGCTACACCTTC | CATKTGTNFYGYTF
TRBD2 | TRBJ2-3 | NA | TRBV11-2 | TGTGCCAGCAGCTTAACTAGCGGGGGGATCACAGATACGCAGTATTTT | CASSLTSGGITDTQYF
NA | TRBJ1-1 | NA | TRBV18 | TGTGCCAGCTCACCACAGCCCAGGCAAGTAAGGAGCACTGAAGCTTTCTTT | CASSPQPRQVRSTEAFF
NA | TRBJ1-3 | NA | TRBV28 | TGTGCCAGCAGCCCAGGGTTTAGAACTGGAAACACCATATATTTT | CASSPGFRTGNTIYF
NA | TRBJ2-7 | NA | TRBV4-2 | TGTGCCAGCAGCCAGGACCCAGGGAGCTCCTACGAGCAGTACTTC | CASSQDPGSSYEQYF